A selection of T cell receptor beta chains follows, all from one sample in a study of T cell responses to AZD1222 COVID-19 vaccine. Libraries were prepared by immunoSEQ multiplex PCR; TCRdb keeps only in-frame clonotypes and omits some of them. The sample shows 100,000 to 150,000 clones, 85% to 90% of them seen only once. The input for sequencing was peripheral blood, taken on day 0 of AZD1222 vaccination. The receptors shown here come from an adult in good health. Both conserved end residues are part of each CDR3. Fields, in order: J gene, clone size, D gene, V gene, CDR3 protein, CDR3 DNA. The D gene is left open where the match is weak. Size is stated for part of the rows, as once, few or many counts, or as a class when the clone is expanded.

>TRBJ2-7|few|NA|TRBV28
CASSQSRKGGYF
TGTGCCAGCAGCCAATCGAGGAAAGGGGGGTACTTC
>TRBJ1-1|NA|NA|TRBV18
CASSPRDTEAFF
TGTGCCAGCTCACCAAGGGACACTGAAGCTTTCTTT
>TRBJ1-1|NA|NA|TRBV7-9
CASSPGSPGLNTEAFF
TGTGCCAGCAGCCCGGGATCCCCGGGCCTGAACACTGAAGCTTTCTTT
>TRBJ1-1|NA|NA|TRBV29-1
CSVVYGLNTEAFF
TGCAGCGTTGTCTACGGGTTGAACACTGAAGCTTTCTTT
>TRBJ1-2|NA|NA|TRBV20-1
CSASDMRYGYTF
TGCAGTGCTAGTGACATGAGATATGGCTACACCTTC
>TRBJ1-1|NA|NA|TRBV5-6
CASSLDRNTEAFF
TGTGCCAGCAGCCTGGACAGGAACACTGAAGCTTTCTTT
>TRBJ1-3|NA|NA|TRBV2
CASKRDTRNTIYF
TGTGCCAGCAAAAGGGACACTCGAAACACCATATATTTT
>TRBJ2-1|NA|NA|TRBV20-1
CSASKATLRRHEKFF
TGCAGTGCTAGTAAGGCCACATTGCGAAGACACGAAAAGTTCTTC
>TRBJ2-1|NA|TRBD2|TRBV27
CASSLRASGFYNEQFF
TGTGCCAGCAGTTTACGCGCTAGCGGATTCTACAATGAGCAGTTCTTC
>TRBJ1-1|NA|NA|TRBV4-3
CASRGGWGMNTEAFF
TGCGCCAGCAGGGGCGGTTGGGGAATGAACACTGAAGCTTTCTTT
>TRBJ1-6|NA|NA|TRBV6-5
CASRGVGGSPLHF
TGTGCCAGCAGAGGGGTTGGGGGGTCACCCCTCCACTTT
>TRBJ2-2|NA|NA|TRBV6-5
CASLGGVNGELFF
TGTGCCAGCTTAGGCGGAGTTAACGGGGAGCTGTTTTTT
>TRBJ2-3|NA|NA|TRBV7-2
CASSHGGVGSDTQYF
TGTGCCAGCAGCCACGGGGGAGTAGGATCGGATACGCAGTATTTT
>TRBJ1-4|few|NA|TRBV3-1/TRBV3-2
CASSPTSPAHNEKLFF
TGTGCCAGCAGCCCTACAAGCCCGGCCCATAATGAAAAACTGTTTTTT
>TRBJ2-5|NA|NA|TRBV10-1
CASSEDGETQYF
TGCGCCAGCAGTGAAGACGGGGAGACCCAGTACTTC
>TRBJ1-2|NA|TRBD1|TRBV5-4
CASSTPGGSNYGYTF
TGTGCCAGCAGCACACCAGGGGGATCCAACTATGGCTACACCTTC
>TRBJ1-1|once|NA|TRBV4-2
CASSQDMTVPEAFF
TGTGCCAGCAGCCAAGATATGACAGTACCTGAAGCTTTCTTT
>TRBJ1-1|NA|NA|TRBV6-2/TRBV6-3
CASRLTNRDTEAFF
TGTGCCAGCCGCCTAACCAACCGTGACACTGAAGCTTTCTTT
>TRBJ2-5|NA|NA|TRBV14
CASSQDQYRETQYF
TGTGCCAGCAGCCAAGATCAATATCGTGAGACCCAGTACTTC
>TRBJ2-5|NA|NA|TRBV2
CASKRGGETQYF
TGTGCCAGCAAGAGGGGCGGAGAGACCCAGTACTTC
>TRBJ1-4|NA|NA|TRBV19
CASSINFGGEKLFF
TGTGCCAGTAGTATCAATTTTGGGGGTGAAAAACTGTTTTTT
>TRBJ1-3|NA|NA|TRBV6-6
CASRGALSGNTIYF
TGTGCCAGCAGGGGGGCCCTCTCTGGAAACACCATATATTTT
>TRBJ1-3|few|TRBD1|TRBV4-1
CASSPIDRGSGNTIYF
TGCGCCAGCAGCCCCATCGACAGGGGCTCTGGAAACACCATATATTTT